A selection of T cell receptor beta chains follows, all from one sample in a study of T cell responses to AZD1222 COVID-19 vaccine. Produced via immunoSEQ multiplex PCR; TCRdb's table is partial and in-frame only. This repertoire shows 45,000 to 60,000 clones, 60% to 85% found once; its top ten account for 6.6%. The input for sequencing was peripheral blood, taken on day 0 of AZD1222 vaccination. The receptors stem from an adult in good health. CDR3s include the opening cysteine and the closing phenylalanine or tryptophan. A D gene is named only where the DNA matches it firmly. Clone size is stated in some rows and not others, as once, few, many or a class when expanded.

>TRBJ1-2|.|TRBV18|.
TGTGCCAGCTCACCACAAACCCAGAGCTATGGCTACACCTTC
CASSPQTQSYGYTF
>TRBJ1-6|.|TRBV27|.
TGTGCCAGCCGGTTTTCATGGGGCGGAGGTAATTCACCCCTCCACTTT
CASRFSWGGGNSPLHF
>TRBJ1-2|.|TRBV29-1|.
TGCAGCGTTGATCAAGGGAACTATGGCTACACCTTC
CSVDQGNYGYTF
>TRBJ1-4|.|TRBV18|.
TGTGCCAGCTCACCACCGCGGGGTCAGGGTGGTGAAAAACTGTTTTTT
CASSPPRGQGGEKLFF
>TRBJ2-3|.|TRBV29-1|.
TGCAGCGTTATAATTCGGTTCGCAGATACGCAGTATTTT
CSVIIRFADTQYF
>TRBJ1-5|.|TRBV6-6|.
TGTGCCAGCAGTTACGTGGGGGGGAATCAGCCCCAGCATTTT
CASSYVGGNQPQHF
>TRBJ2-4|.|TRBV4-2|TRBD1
TGTGCCAGCAGCCAAGATTACACCGGGACAGGGATCATAAACATTCAGTACTTC
CASSQDYTGTGIINIQYF
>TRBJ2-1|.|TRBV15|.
TGTGCCACCAGCAGAGTAGTGGGAGATGGGAATGAGCAGTTCTTC
CATSRVVGDGNEQFF
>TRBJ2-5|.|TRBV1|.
TGCACCAGCAGCCAGGGACAGGGGGTCGGTCACGTAGAGACCCAGTACTTC
CTSSQGQGVGHVETQYF
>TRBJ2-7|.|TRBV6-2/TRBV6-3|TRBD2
TGTGCCAGCAGTTACACTAGCGGGAGAGGCAACGAGCAGTACTTC
CASSYTSGRGNEQYF
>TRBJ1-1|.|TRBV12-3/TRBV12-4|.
TGTGCCAGCAGTTTCGGAGGGGACACTGAAGCTTTCTTT
CASSFGGDTEAFF
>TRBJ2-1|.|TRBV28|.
TGTGCCAGCAGTTTATTGATGGGGAGGAGCAATGAGCAGTTCTTC
CASSLLMGRSNEQFF
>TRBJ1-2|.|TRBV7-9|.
TGTGCCAGCAGCTTAGCCGCCCTAATCTATGGCTACACCTTC
CASSLAALIYGYTF
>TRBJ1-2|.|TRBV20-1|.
TGCAGTGCCTCGCCGACAGATGGCTACACCTTC
CSASPTDGYTF
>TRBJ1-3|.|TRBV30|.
TGTGCCTGGAGTTCATGGGGCAGCTCCTCTGGAAACACCATATATTTT
CAWSSWGSSSGNTIYF
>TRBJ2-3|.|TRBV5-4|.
TGTGCCAGCAGCCCAGCCGGAAGCGGCAACACAGATACGCAGTATTTT
CASSPAGSGNTDTQYF
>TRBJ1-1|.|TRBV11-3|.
TGTGCCAGCAGCCCATCGGGGAGCACTGAAGCTTTCTTT
CASSPSGSTEAFF
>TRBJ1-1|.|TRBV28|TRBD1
TGTGCCAGCACCGGGTGGAGGGGGCCCACTGAAGCTTTCTTT
CASTGWRGPTEAFF
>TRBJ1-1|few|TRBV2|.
TGTGCCAGCAGTGAAACGGGTTTCGTTAACACTGAAGCTTTCTTT
CASSETGFVNTEAFF
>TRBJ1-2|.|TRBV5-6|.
TGTGCCAGCAGCTGGGTGAGGGAGGTCTATGGCTACACCTTC
CASSWVREVYGYTF
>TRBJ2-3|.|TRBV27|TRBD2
TGTGCCAGCAGTTTAAAGTGGCGGGGGGTGCCCCGCACAGATACGCAGTATTTT
CASSLKWRGVPRTDTQYF
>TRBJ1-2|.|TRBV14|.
TGTGCCAGCAGCCAATCTACCCCTTATGGCTACACCTTC
CASSQSTPYGYTF
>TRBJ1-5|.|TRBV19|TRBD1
TGTGCCAGTAGGTTAGACAGGGACCAGCCCCAGCATTTT
CASRLDRDQPQHF
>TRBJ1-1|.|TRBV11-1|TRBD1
TGTGCCAGCAGCTTAGCGTGGGACAGGGTGTCTCCTTCGTCTGAAGCTTTCTTT
CASSLAWDRVSPSSEAFF
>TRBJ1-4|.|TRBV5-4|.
TGTGCCAGCAGTCCCCAGCCAGGGGATGAAAAACTGTTTTTT
CASSPQPGDEKLFF
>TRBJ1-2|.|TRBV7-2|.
TGTGCCAGCAGCTTTGGGGAAGGCAACTATGGCTACACCTTC
CASSFGEGNYGYTF
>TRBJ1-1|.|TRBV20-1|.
TGCAGTGCTAGTCTGGGTGAGGCGGCTTTCTTT
CSASLGEAAFF
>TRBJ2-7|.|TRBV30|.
TGTGCCTGGAGTGTACGAGGGATCACCTACGAGCAGTACTTC
CAWSVRGITYEQYF
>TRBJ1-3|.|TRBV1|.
TGCACCAGCAGCCAAAAGGGTGGAAACGGAAACACCATATATTTT
CTSSQKGGNGNTIYF
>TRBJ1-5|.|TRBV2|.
TGTGCCAGCAACCTCTCGGGGGGGGAGAATCAGCCCCAGCATTTT
CASNLSGGENQPQHF
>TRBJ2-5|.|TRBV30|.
TGTGCCGGAGTGCTGCGGGACGGAGGAGAGACCCAGTACTTC
CAGVLRDGGETQYF
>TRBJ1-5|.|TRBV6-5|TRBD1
TGTGCCAGCAGTCTACAGGGGGCGAGCAATCAGCCCCAGCATTTT
CASSLQGASNQPQHF
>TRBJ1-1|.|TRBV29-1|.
TGCAGCACGGCCGGGAGATTGAACACTGAAGCTTTCTTT
CSTAGRLNTEAFF
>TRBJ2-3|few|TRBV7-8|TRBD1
TGTGCCAGCAGCCCCCGGACAGGGGGTGGGAATACGCAGTATTTT
CASSPRTGGGNTQYF
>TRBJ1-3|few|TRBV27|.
TGTGCCAGCAGTCCCAGTAGTACAGTCGGAAACACCATATATTTT
CASSPSSTVGNTIYF
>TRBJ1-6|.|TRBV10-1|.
TGCGCCAGCAGTGAGTCCTTCCAGAATTCACCCCTCCACTTT
CASSESFQNSPLHF
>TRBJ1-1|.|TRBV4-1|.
TGCGCCAGCAGCCAAGTTACCCCGGGACCCCGAGGCACTGAAGCTTTCTTT
CASSQVTPGPRGTEAFF
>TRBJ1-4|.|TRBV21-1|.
TGTGCCAGCAGCAAAGTCCAAGCCCCGGGACAAGATAATGAAAAACTGTTTTTT
CASSKVQAPGQDNEKLFF
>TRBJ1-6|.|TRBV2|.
TGTGCCAGCAGTGTCGTTTGGCGTTCGACCCATTCACCCCTCCACTTT
CASSVVWRSTHSPLHF
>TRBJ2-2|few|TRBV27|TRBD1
TGTGCCAGCAGCGAAACCGGACAGGGTACCGGGGAGCTGTTTTTT
CASSETGQGTGELFF
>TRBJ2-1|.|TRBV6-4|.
TGTGCCAGCAGTGACGTCCCCCAGGGTGAGCAGTTCTTC
CASSDVPQGEQFF
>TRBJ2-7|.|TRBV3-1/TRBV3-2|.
TGTGCCAGCAGCCTCCGGCCCCACTACGAGCAGTACTTC
CASSLRPHYEQYF
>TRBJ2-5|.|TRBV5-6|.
TGTGCCAGCAGCTTAGCGGACCAAGAGACCCAGTACTTC
CASSLADQETQYF
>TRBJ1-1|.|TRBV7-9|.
TGTGCCAGCAGCGCCTACAGGGAAAACACTGAAGCTTTCTTT
CASSAYRENTEAFF
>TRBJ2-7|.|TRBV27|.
TGTGCCAGCAGTTTAACCGGGATCCCCTACGAGCAGTACTTC
CASSLTGIPYEQYF
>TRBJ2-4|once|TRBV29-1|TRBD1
TGCAGCGCCATCCGGGACAGGGTAACAAACATTCAGTACTTC
CSAIRDRVTNIQYF
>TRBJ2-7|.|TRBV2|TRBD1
TGTGCCAGCAAAGGACAGGCCTACGAGCAGTACTTC
CASKGQAYEQYF
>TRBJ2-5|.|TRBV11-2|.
TGTGCCAGCAGTAGACTTTTCTCCCAAGAGACCCAGTACTTC
CASSRLFSQETQYF
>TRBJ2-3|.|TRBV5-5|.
TGTGCCAGCAGCCTAGAGATTTCTACAGATACGCAGTATTTT
CASSLEISTDTQYF
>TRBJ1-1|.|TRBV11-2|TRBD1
TGTGCCAGCAGCTGGGGAAACCAGGGGGCTTCTGAAGCTTTCTTT
CASSWGNQGASEAFF